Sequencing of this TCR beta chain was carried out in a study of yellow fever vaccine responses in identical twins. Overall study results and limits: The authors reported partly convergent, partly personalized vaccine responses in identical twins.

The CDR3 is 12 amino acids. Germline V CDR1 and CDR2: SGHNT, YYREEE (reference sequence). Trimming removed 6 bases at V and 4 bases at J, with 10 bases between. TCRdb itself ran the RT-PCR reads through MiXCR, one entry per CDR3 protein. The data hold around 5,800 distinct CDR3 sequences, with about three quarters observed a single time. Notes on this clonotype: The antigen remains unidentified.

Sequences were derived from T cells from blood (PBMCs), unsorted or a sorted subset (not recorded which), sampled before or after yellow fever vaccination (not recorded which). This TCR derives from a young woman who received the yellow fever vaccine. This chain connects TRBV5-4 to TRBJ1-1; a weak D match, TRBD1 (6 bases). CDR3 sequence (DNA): TGTGCCAGCACAGGGGCCGGCACTGAAGCTTTCTTT. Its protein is CASTGAGTEAFF.